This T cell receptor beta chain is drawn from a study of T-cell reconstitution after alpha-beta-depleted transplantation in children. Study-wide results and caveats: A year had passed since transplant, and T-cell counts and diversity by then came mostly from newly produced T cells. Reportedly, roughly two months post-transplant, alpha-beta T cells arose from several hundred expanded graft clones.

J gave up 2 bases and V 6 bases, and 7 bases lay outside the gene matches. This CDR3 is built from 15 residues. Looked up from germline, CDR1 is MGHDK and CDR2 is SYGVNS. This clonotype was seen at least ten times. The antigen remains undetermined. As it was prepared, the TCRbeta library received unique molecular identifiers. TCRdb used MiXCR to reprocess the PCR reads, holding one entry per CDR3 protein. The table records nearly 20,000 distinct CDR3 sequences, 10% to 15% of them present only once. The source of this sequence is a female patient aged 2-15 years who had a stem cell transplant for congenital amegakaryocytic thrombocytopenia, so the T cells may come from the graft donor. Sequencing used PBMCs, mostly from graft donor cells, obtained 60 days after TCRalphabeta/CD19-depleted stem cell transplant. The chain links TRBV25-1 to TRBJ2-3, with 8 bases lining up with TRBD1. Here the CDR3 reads CASSGTGSPTDTQYF. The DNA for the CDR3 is TGTGCCAGCAGCGGGACAGGCAGCCCCACAGATACGCAGTATTTT.